Shown below are 15 T cell receptor beta chains from a single sample sequenced in a study of spatial heterogeneity in lung cancer. TCRdb re-analysed the 5' RACE reads in MiXCR, keeping a single row per CDR3 protein. Of approximately 4,400 distinct CDR3 sequences listed, roughly a sixth are singletons. Time point indicated: sample taken at primary tumor resection. Unsorted samples of tumor, nontumor lung or frozen PBMC had their whole RNA sequenced. This material consisted of PBMCs, taken at surgery. Receptors originate from a male donor with early-stage non-small cell lung cancer.

This clonotype ranks as medium-sized (0.01 to 0.1%). The rearrangement links TRBV5-4 to TRBJ2-7, with TRBD2 matching over 10 bases. The trim removed 4 bases at V and 6 bases at J, leaving 19 bases unmatched. CDR1 is SGHNT and CDR2 is YYREEE in the germline V gene (reference sequence). There are 18 residues in the CDR3. The CDR3 coding sequence is TGTGCCAGCAGCCCGAGCGGGAGGGCCGGACTGAGAAGCGCCGAGCAGTACTTC. Amino acid sequence: CASSPSGRAGLRSAEQYF.

This clonotype has a count of ten or more. This chain links TRBV6-5 with TRBJ1-5, with D perhaps matching TRBD1 (5 bases). Germline V lookup: CDR1 MNHEY, CDR2 SVGAGI. This CDR3 is 16 amino acids long. With 0 bases removed from V and 2 bases from J, the gap between germline ends came to 11 bases. Written as DNA, the CDR3 is TGTGCCAGCAGTTACTCTCGGGGGGGGGGCAATCAGCCCCAGCATTTT. This codes for CASSYSRGGGNQPQHF.

The chain is built from TRBV5-1 and TRBJ2-5; D is possibly TRBD2 (5 bases). V was pared by 4 bases and J by 1 base, with 14 bases between. The length of the CDR3 is 15 residues. The germline gives CDR1 SGHRS, CDR2 YFSETQ. The CDR3: CASSQDSGSQETQYF. CDR3 coding DNA: TGCGCCAGCAGCCAGGACTCCGGCAGCCAAGAGACCCAGTACTTC.

There are many counts of this clonotype. The gene calls are TRBV20-1 and TRBJ2-7; the match to TRBD2 covers 12 bases. The CDR3 covers 19 residues. CDR1 and CDR2 (germline): DFQATT, SNEGSKA (reference sequence). V lost 0 bases to trimming and J lost 2 bases; unmatched junction nucleotides: 14. CDR3 region: CSAREAIRTSGARPYEQYF. For the CDR3, the DNA is TGCAGTGCTAGAGAGGCTATTCGGACTAGCGGGGCAAGACCCTACGAGCAGTACTTC.

This clonotype was seen only a few times. CDR3 in DNA: TGTGCCAGCAGTGTACAGGAATACAATGAGCAGTTCTTC. It encodes CASSVQEYNEQFF. The chain joins TRBV2 to TRBJ2-1; weak D call: TRBD1 (5 bases). From germline, CDR1 is SNHLY and CDR2 FYNNEI. V was clipped by 4 bases and J by 4 bases, with 8 bases between them. The CDR3 runs 13 residues.

There are many counts of this clonotype. The gene calls are TRBV24-1 and TRBJ2-3, with D perhaps TRBD1 (6 bases). The CDR3 is 15 residues long. Germline V lookup: CDR1 KGHDR, CDR2 SFDVKD. The germline V and J ends were trimmed by 6 bases and 0 bases, with 12 bases remaining between them. Here the CDR3 reads CATSRGTYSTDTQYF. CDR3 nucleotide sequence: TGTGCCACCAGTAGGGGGACATATAGCACAGATACGCAGTATTTT.

CDR3 region: CAISAGENTGELFF. As DNA, the CDR3 is TGTGCCATCAGTGCTGGGGAGAACACCGGGGAGCTGTTTTTT. The chain combines TRBV10-3 with TRBJ2-2; D unresolved. Trimming shortened V by 4 bases and J by 1 base, and 7 bases separated the two germline ends. CDR3 size: 14 residues. CDR1 and CDR2 from the germline V gene are ENHRY and SYGVKD.

Only a few counts were recorded for this clonotype. V and J are TRBV13 and TRBJ2-7; TRBD1 matches 7 bases. Trimming took 6 bases from V and 0 from J; bases not matched to a gene: 8. This CDR3 has 15 residues. The germline gives CDR1 PRHDT, CDR2 FYEKMQ (reference sequence). DNA for the CDR3: TGTGCCAGCAGACAAGCACAGGGGCACTCCTACGAGCAGTACTTC. The encoded protein is CASRQAQGHSYEQYF.

This clonotype was detected many times. V and J are TRBV7-2 and TRBJ2-4; 16 bases align to TRBD2. The CDR3 is made up of 21 amino acids. The V gene's germline CDR1 is SGHTA and CDR2 FQGNSA. The V and J ends lost 1 base and 3 bases, in that order; junction bases with no gene match: 12. CDR3 loop: CASSLEVSGLAGGVVKNIQYF. CDR3 coding DNA: TGTGCCAGCAGCTTAGAAGTCTCGGGACTAGCGGGAGGGGTTGTCAAAAACATTCAGTACTTC.

This clonotype counts as medium-sized. V usage is TRBV20-1 and J usage is TRBJ2-2, with D perhaps matching TRBD1 or TRBD2 (5 bases each). Germline assignment: CDR1 DFQATT and CDR2 SNEGSKA (reference sequence). The CDR3 covers 15 residues. V was cut by 6 bases and J by 0 bases, with 14 bases left in between. CDR3 loop: CSAKPVGANTGELFF. CDR3 DNA: TGCAGTGCCAAGCCCGTGGGGGCGAACACCGGGGAGCTGTTTTTT.

Judged by abundance, this clonotype is large. The chain employs TRBV7-2 and TRBJ2-3; 11 bases are shared with TRBD2. V was pared by 10 bases and J by 6 bases, with 15 bases of the junction left unmatched. Germline V lookup: CDR1 SGHTA, CDR2 FQGNSA. This CDR3 region has 16 residues. The CDR3, as DNA: TGTGCCACCCGGCCCTTAGCGGGAGGGCCGATGGATACGCAGTATTTT. It encodes CATRPLAGGPMDTQYF.

This clonotype was detected many times. The rearrangement joins TRBV2 to TRBJ2-6; D perhaps matches TRBD1 (5 bases). Germline V gene data show CDR1 as SNHLY and CDR2 as FYNNEI. V lost 8 bases, J lost 0 bases, and 14 bases lay in between. The CDR3 extends over 16 amino acids. CDR3 nucleotides: TGTGCCAGCGGGGCAGAGTTAGTCTCTGGGGCCAACGTCCTGACTTTC. Translated, it gives CASGAELVSGANVLTF.

This clonotype has at least ten counts. This rearrangement joins TRBV5-1 to TRBJ2-7, with 10 bases lining up with TRBD2. Trimming cost V 4 bases and J 5 bases; bases outside gene matches: 6. The CDR3 totals 14 residues. Germline loops: CDR1 SGHRS, CDR2 YFSETQ. CDR3 loop: CASSPAGGPDEQYF. In DNA, the CDR3 is TGCGCCAGCAGCCCAGCGGGGGGGCCGGACGAGCAGTACTTC.

This clonotype was detected many times. V and J are TRBV2 and TRBJ2-2, with 8 positions matching TRBD1. The CDR3 spans 14 residues. Germline CDR1 and CDR2: SNHLY and FYNNEI. V lost 4 bases to trimming and J lost 4 bases; unmatched junction nucleotides: 2. CDR3 sequence reads: CASSVQGGTGELFF. Here the CDR3 DNA reads TGTGCCAGCAGTGTACAGGGGGGCACCGGGGAGCTGTTTTTT.

This clonotype was counted ten times or more. This chain uses TRBV19 with TRBJ2-3; D not certain. V shed 5 bases and J shed 4 bases, with 16 bases lying between them. Germline values: CDR1 LNHDA, CDR2 SQIVND (reference sequence). The CDR3 loop spans 15 amino acids. CDR3 coding DNA: TGTGCCAGTAGTCCGGACGGAACCTTTGCAGATACGCAGTATTTT. It is translated as CASSPDGTFADTQYF.